The source of this TCR beta chain is a study of T cells in Graves' hyperthyroidism and ophthalmopathy. V lost 10 bases, J lost 8 bases, and 29 bases lay in between. This CDR3 has 16 amino acids. Germline V lookup: CDR1 MDHEN, CDR2 SYDVKM. TCR beta CDR3 regions were amplified from RNA. The TCR CDR3 first-round RT-PCR relied on the HTBI primer set. MiXCR was run by TCRdb on the multiplex PCR reads, yielding one entry per CDR3 protein. The profile shows 550,000 to 850,000 distinct CDR3 sequences, roughly a sixth of them singletons. The rearrangement joins TRBV28 to TRBJ1-2; no definite D call. The source is a woman in her 50s with Graves' hyperthyroidism that later progressed to Graves' ophthalmopathy. The source material was blood. CDR3 DNA sequence: TGTGCCATCCCGGGAGGGCAGGAACCAACTTTGTGGGGCTACACCTTC. Protein product: CAIPGGQEPTLWGYTF.